This T cell receptor (beta chain) came from a study of cytomegalovirus exposure and HLA in healthy donors. Study results and limitations: The study dropped some indistinguishable V segments, TRBV6-2 and TRBV6-3 among them.

Regarding this clone: What it recognizes is unknown.

Vbeta (60) and Jbeta (13) primers were used in the PCR. Original processing notes: Tens of millions of unique TCR beta chains, roughly 11 million of them shared, were counted by a later analysis. The assay was immunoSEQ multiplex PCR, and TCRdb's table has in-frame clones only and misses some. V and J calls and clone size follow that table, whereas D and trimming were derived from the DNA. The sample yields 180,000 or so clones, 60% to 80% seen once. The CDR3 sequence is 12 residues long. Germline V gives CDR1 LNHDA, CDR2 SQIVND (reference sequence). Losses at the gene ends were 7 bases for V and 5 bases for J; bases not matched to a gene: 4.

This chain links TRBV19 with TRBJ1-2, with 7 bases aligning to TRBD1. This receptor was obtained from a man aged 50-59 years in good health and CMV-seropositive. The sequenced sample consisted of PBMCs. The CDR3 nucleotides read TGTGCCAGTACCCGGGACAGATATGGCTACACCTTC. It yields the protein CASTRDRYGYTF.